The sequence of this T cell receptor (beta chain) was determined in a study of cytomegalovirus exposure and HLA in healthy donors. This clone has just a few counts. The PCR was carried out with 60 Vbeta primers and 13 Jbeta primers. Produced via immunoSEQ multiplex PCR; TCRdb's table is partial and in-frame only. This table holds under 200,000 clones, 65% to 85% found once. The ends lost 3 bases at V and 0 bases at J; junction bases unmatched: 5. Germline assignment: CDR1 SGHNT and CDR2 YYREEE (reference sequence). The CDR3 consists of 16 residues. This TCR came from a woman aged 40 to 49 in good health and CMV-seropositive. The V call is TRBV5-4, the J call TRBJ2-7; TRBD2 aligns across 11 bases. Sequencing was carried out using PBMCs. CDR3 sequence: CASSSPSGGTSYEQYF. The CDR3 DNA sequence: TGTGCCAGCAGCTCGCCTAGCGGGGGGACCTCCTACGAGCAGTACTTC.